This TCR beta chain was retrieved from a study of T cells in Graves' hyperthyroidism and ophthalmopathy. Amplified TCR beta CDR3 regions derived from RNA transcripts. First-round RT-PCR of the TCR CDR3 relied on the HTBI primer set. MiXCR, applied by TCRdb to the multiplex PCR reads, yields one record per CDR3 protein. The sample includes about 400,000 distinct CDR3 sequences, about 14% seen only once; the top ten take 13%. CDR3 size: 15 residues. Looked up from germline, CDR1 is SNHLY and CDR2 is FYNNEI. Deletions cut 5 bases from V and 0 bases from J, with 11 bases between. There are many counts of this clonotype.

The TCR comes from a man between 18 and 29 years old with Graves' ophthalmopathy. Sequenced material: blood. The V and J genes are TRBV2 and TRBJ1-5; D possibly corresponds to TRBD1 (6 bases). The CDR3 sequence is CASSFPGVSNQPQHF. CDR3 sequence (DNA): TGTGCCAGCAGTTTCCCAGGGGTTAGCAATCAGCCCCAGCATTTT.